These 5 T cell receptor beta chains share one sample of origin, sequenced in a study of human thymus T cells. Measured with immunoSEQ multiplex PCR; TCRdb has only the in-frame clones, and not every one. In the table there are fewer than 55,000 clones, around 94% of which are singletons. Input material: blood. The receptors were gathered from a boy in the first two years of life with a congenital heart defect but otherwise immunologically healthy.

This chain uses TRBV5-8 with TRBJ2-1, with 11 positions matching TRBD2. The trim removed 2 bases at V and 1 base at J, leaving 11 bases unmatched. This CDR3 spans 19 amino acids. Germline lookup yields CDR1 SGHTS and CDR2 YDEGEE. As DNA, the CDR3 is TGTGCCAGCAGCTTACACACTAGCGGGGGCGACCTTTCCTACAATGAGCAGTTCTTC. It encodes CASSLHTSGGDLSYNEQFF.

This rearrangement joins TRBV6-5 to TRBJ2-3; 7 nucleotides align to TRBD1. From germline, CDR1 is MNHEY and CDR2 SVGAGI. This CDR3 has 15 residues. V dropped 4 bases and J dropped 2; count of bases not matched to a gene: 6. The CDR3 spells CASSSGTAYTDTQYF. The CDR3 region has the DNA TGTGCCAGCAGTTCCGGGACAGCCTACACAGATACGCAGTATTTT.

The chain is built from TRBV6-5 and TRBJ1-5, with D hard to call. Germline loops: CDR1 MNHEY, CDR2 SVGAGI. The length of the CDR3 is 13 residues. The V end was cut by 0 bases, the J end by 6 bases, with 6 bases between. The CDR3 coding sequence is TGTGCCAGCAGTTACTCGTGGGGTCAGCCCCAGCATTTT. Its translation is CASSYSWGQPQHF.

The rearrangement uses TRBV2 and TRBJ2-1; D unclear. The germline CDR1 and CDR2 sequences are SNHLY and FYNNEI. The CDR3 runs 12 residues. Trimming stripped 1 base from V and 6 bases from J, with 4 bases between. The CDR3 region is CASSEGGNEQFF. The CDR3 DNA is TGTGCCAGCAGTGAAGGGGGCAATGAGCAGTTCTTC.

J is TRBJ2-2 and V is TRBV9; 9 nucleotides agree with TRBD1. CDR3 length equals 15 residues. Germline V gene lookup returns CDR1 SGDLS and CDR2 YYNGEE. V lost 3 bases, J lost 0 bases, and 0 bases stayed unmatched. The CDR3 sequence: CASSGQGANTGELFF. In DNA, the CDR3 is TGTGCCAGCAGCGGACAGGGGGCGAACACCGGGGAGCTGTTTTTT. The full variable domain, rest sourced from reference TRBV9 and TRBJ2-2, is DSGVTQTPKHLITATGQRVTLRCSPRSGDLSVYWYQQSLDQGLQFLIQYYNGEERAKGNILERFSAQQFPDLHSELNLSSLELGDSALYFCASSGQGANTGELFFGEGSRLTVL.